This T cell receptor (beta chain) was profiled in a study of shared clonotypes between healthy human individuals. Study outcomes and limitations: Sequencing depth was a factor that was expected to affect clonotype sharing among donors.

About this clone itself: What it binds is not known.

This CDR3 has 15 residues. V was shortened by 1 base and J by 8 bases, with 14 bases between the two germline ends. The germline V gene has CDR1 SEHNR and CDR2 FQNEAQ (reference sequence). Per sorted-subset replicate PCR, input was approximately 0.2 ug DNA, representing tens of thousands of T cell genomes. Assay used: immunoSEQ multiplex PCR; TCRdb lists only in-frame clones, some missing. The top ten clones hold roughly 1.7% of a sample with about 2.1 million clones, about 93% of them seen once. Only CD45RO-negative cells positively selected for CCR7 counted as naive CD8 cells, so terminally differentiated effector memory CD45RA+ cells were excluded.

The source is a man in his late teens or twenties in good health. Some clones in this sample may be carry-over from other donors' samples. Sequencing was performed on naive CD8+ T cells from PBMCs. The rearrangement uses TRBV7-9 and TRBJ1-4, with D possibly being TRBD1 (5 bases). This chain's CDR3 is CASSLVVGAGEKLFF. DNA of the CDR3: TGTGCCAGCAGCTTAGTCGTTGGGGCGGGGGAAAAACTGTTTTTT.